These 12 T cell receptor beta chains were sequenced from one sample in a study of neurological immune-mediated disorders. TCRdb reanalysed the 5' RACE reads using MiXCR and keeps one entry per CDR3 protein. The sample has tens of thousands of distinct CDR3 sequences; 3% to 4.5% are singletons. The sample taken for sequencing was PBMCs. All receptors come from a man younger than 40 with multiple sclerosis.

This clonotype was counted many times. The chain has TRBV14 and TRBJ2-3; D is ambiguous. The CDR3 spans 13 residues. V was cut by 1 base and J by 4 bases, with 6 bases left in between. CDR1 and CDR2 from the germline V gene are SGHDN and FVKESK. CDR3 nucleotides: TGTGCCAGCAGCCAAGTAACGCCAGATACGCAGTATTTT. Protein sequence: CASSQVTPDTQYF.

This clonotype came up many times. This chain joins TRBV20-1 and TRBJ2-2; 9 bases line up with TRBD2. Unmatched junction bases numbered 3, after V lost 0 bases and J lost 4 bases. The CDR3 is 15 residues long. Germline CDR1 is DFQATT and CDR2 is SNEGSKA (reference sequence). In nucleotides, the CDR3 is TGCAGTGCTAGAGAGAGTAGCGGGAGCACCGGGGAGCTGTTTTTT. Protein product: CSARESSGSTGELFF.

This clonotype occurred many times. The chain joins TRBV15 to TRBJ2-1, with D tentatively TRBD1 (6 bases). Germline V CDR1 and CDR2: LNHNV, YYDKDF (reference sequence). The CDR3 runs 16 residues. V lost 0 bases to trimming and J lost 12 bases, with 21 bases between them. CDR3 nucleotide sequence: TGTGCCACCAGCAGAGATGTGGGGACACCATCCACAGGGCAGTTCTTC. As protein: CATSRDVGTPSTGQFF. The full variable domain, completed using reference TRBV15 and TRBJ2-1, is DAMVIQNPRYQVTQFGKPVTLSCSQTLNHNVMYWYQQKSSQAPKLLFHYYDKDFNNEADTPDNFQSRRPNTSFCFLDIRSPGLGDTAMYLCATSRDVGTPSTGQFFGPGTRLTVL.

This clonotype was observed many times. This rearrangement joins TRBV12-3 or TRBV12-4 to TRBJ2-5, with D perhaps TRBD2 (6 bases). V was clipped by 3 bases and J by 2 bases, with 10 bases between them. This CDR3 spans 14 amino acids. As DNA, the CDR3 is TGTGCCAGCAGTTTGGGGGGTCGACAAGAGACCCAGTACTTC. Protein: CASSLGGRQETQYF.

The table lists this clonotype with many counts. CDR3 amino acids: CASRGGLATDTQYF. CDR3 nucleotides: TGTGCCAGCAGGGGGGGACTAGCGACAGATACGCAGTATTTT. The genes are TRBV9 and TRBJ2-3; 10 bases line up with TRBD2. Germline lookup yields CDR1 SGDLS and CDR2 YYNGEE. The CDR3 length is 14 residues. With V trimmed by 5 bases and J by 3 bases, 3 bases remained unmatched.

This clonotype was recorded at least ten times. The chain's CDR3 is CASSSGALNRDSVAFF. The CDR3 DNA is TGCGCCAGCAGCTCGGGGGCTCTGAACAGGGATTCAGTAGCTTTCTTT. The chain recombines TRBV5-1 with TRBJ1-1; D might be TRBD1 (6 bases). V was trimmed by 3 bases and J by 10 bases, leaving 25 bases between them. CDR3 size: 16 residues. In germline, CDR1 is SGHRS, CDR2 YFSETQ.

This clonotype was seen many times. V and J are TRBV6-1 and TRBJ2-6; D uncertain. Germline V gene sequence: CDR1 MNHNS, CDR2 SASEGT. The V gene lost 4 bases and the J gene lost 0 bases, with 7 bases spanning the gap. This CDR3 comprises 15 residues. CDR3 nucleotide sequence: TGTGCCAGCAGTGGCCGTCTCTCTGGGGCCAACGTCCTGACTTTC. It yields the protein CASSGRLSGANVLTF.

This clonotype was recorded at least ten times. The chain carries TRBV18 and TRBJ2-5; the D gene could be TRBD1 or TRBD2 (5 bases each). The germline CDR1 and CDR2 sequences are KGHSH and LQKENI. CDR3 length: 16 residues. The V end was cut by 3 bases, the J end by 0 bases, with 14 bases between. In DNA form, the CDR3 reads TGTGCCAGCTCACCTGGTTCCGGGACCTACCAAGAGACCCAGTACTTC. Its protein product is CASSPGSGTYQETQYF.

At least ten counts were recorded for this clonotype. The chain has TRBV5-1 and TRBJ2-3, with 8 bases aligning to TRBD1. Germline loops: CDR1 SGHRS, CDR2 YFSETQ. The CDR3 spans 14 residues. V lost 7 bases, J lost 2 bases, and 6 bases stayed unmatched. In DNA form, the CDR3 reads TGCGCCAGCGCCCCGGGACAGGACACAGATACGCAGTATTTT. Translation gives CASAPGQDTDTQYF.

This chain joins TRBV3-1 and TRBJ2-5; D may be TRBD1 or TRBD2 (5 bases each). V shed 3 bases and J shed 5 bases, with 13 bases lying between them. Germline loops: CDR1 LGHDT, CDR2 YNNKEL (reference sequence). The CDR3 extends over 14 amino acids. The CDR3 region is CASSHSDWGETQYF. The CDR3 DNA reads TGTGCCAGCAGCCACTCCGACTGGGGGGAGACCCAGTACTTC.

This clonotype was observed at least ten times. The chain is built from TRBV6-5 and TRBJ2-3; D may be TRBD1 or TRBD2 (5 bases each). Germline CDR1 reads MNHEY; CDR2 reads SVGAGI. The CDR3 has 14 amino acids. Trimming removed 0 bases from V and 8 bases from J, with 12 bases in between. The CDR3 region is CASSYSGERSTQYF. CDR3 coding DNA: TGTGCCAGCAGTTACTCGGGGGAACGGAGTACGCAGTATTTT.

This chain uses TRBV2 with TRBJ1-1; D is unresolved. The CDR3 loop spans 11 amino acids. Trimming took off 6 bases at V and 9 bases at J, with 11 bases between the two ends. Germline V gene data show CDR1 as SNHLY and CDR2 as FYNNEI. The CDR3 sequence is CASRSEFKAFF. CDR3 coding DNA: TGTGCCAGCAGGAGTGAGTTTAAAGCTTTCTTT.